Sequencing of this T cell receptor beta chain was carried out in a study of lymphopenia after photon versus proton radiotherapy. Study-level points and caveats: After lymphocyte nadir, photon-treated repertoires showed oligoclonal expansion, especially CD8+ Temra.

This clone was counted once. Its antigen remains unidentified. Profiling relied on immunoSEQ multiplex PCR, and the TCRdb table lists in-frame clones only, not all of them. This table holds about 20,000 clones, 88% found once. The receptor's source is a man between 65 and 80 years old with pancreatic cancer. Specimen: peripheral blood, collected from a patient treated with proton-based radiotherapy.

The CDR3, as DNA: TGTGCCAGCAGCTTAGTTCAGCTATATAATTCACCCCTCCACTTT. Protein: CASSLVQLYNSPLHF. This chain connects TRBV11-2 to TRBJ1-6; D is ambiguous. This CDR3 has 15 residues. V was trimmed by 1 base and J by 4 bases, leaving 8 bases between them. Germline V gene data show CDR1 as SGHAT and CDR2 as FQNNGV. Using reference TRBV11-2 and TRBJ1-6 for the parts outside the CDR3, the full variable domain is EAGVAQSPRYKIIEKRQSVAFWCNPISGHATLYWYQQILGQGPKLLIQFQNNGVVDDSQLPKDRFSAERLKGVDSTLKIQPAKLEDSAVYLCASSLVQLYNSPLHFGNGTRLTVT.